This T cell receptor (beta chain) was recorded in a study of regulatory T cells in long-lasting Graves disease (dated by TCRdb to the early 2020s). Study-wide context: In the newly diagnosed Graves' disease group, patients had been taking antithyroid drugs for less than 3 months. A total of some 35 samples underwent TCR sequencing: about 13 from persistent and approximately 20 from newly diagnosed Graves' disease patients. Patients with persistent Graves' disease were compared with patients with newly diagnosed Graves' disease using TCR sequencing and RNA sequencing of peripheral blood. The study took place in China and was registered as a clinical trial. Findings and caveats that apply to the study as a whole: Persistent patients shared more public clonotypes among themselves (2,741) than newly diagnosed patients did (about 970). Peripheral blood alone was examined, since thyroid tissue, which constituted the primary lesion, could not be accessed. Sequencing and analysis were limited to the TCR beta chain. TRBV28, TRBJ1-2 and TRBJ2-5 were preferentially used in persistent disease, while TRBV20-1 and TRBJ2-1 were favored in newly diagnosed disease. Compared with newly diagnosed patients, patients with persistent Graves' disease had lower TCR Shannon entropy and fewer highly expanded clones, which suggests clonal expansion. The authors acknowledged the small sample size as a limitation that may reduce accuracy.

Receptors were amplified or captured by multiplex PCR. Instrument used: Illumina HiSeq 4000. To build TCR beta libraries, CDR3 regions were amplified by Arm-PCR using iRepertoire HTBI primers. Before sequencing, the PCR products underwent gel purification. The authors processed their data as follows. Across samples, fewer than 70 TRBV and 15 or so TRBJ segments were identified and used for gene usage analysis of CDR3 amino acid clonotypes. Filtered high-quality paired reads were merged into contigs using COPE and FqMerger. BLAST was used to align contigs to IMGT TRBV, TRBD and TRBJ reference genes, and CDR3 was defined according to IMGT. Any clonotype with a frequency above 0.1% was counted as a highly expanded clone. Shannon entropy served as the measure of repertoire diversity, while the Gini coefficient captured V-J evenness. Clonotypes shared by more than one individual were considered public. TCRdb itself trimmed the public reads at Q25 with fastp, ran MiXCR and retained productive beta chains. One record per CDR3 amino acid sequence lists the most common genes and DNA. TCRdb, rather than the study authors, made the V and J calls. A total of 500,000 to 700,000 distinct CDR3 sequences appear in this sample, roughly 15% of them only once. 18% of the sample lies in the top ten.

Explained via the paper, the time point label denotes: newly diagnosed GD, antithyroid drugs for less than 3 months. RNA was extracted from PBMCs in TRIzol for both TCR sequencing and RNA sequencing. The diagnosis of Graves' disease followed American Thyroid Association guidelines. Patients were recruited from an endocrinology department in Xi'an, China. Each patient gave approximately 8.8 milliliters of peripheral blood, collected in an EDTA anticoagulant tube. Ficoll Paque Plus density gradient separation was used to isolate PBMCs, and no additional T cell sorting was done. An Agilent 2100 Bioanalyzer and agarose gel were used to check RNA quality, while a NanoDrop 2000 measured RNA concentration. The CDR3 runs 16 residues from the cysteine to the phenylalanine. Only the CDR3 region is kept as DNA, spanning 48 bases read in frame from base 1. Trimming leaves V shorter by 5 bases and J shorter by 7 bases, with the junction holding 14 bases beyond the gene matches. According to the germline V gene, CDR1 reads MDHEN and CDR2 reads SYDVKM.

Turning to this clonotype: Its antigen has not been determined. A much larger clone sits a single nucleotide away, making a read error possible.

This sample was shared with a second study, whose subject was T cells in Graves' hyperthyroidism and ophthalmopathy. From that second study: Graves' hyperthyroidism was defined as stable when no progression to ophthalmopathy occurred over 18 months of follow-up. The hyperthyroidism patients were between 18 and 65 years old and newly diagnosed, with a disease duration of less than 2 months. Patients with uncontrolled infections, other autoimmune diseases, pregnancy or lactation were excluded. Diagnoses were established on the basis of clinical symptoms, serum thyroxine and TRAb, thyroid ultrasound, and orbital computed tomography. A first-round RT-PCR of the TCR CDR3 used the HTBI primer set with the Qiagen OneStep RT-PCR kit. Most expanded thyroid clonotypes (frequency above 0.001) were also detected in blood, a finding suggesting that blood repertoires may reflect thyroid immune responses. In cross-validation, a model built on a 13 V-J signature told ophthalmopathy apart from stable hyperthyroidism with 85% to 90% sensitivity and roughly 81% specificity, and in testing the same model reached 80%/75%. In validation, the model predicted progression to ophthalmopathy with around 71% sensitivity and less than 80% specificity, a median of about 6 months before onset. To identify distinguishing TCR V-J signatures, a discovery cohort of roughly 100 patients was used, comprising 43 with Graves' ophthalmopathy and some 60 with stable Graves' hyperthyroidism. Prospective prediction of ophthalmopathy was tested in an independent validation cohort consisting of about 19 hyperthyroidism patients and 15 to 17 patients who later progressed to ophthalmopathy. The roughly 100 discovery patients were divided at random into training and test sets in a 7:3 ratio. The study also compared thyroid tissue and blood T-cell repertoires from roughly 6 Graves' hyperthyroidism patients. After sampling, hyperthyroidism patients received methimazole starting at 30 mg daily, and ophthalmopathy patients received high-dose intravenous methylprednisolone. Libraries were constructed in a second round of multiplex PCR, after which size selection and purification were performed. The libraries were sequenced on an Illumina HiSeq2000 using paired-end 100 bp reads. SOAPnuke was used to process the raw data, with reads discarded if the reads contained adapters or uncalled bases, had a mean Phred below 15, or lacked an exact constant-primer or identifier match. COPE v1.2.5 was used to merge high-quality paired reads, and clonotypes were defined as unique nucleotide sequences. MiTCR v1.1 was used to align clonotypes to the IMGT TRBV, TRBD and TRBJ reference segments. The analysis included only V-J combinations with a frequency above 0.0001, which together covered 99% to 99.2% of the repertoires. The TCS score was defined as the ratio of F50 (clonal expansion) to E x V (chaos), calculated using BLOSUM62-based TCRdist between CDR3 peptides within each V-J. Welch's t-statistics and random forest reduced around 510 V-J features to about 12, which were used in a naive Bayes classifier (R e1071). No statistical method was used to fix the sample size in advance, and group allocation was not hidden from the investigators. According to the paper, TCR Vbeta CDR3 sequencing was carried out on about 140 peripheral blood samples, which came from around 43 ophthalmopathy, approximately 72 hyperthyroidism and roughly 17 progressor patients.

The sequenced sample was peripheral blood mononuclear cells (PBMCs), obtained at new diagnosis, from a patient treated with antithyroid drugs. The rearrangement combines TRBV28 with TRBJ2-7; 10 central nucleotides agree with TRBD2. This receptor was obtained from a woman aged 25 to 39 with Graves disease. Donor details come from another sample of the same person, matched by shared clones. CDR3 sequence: CASSEGIAGGGNEQYF. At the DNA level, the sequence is TGTGCCAGCAGTGAGGGAATAGCGGGAGGAGGTAATGAGCAGTACTTC.